The 16 T cell receptor beta chains below all came from one sample that was sequenced in a study of T cell responses to AZD1222 COVID-19 vaccine. Libraries were prepared by immunoSEQ multiplex PCR; TCRdb keeps only in-frame clonotypes and omits some of them. The sample lists fewer than 250,000 clones; 90% to 95% were seen once. Here the sequenced sample was peripheral blood, taken on day 0 of MenACWY control vaccination. The receptors here all came from an adult in good health.

The chain is built from TRBV28 and TRBJ2-3, with D perhaps assigned TRBD1 or TRBD2 (5 bases each). CDR1 is MDHEN and CDR2 is SYDVKM in the germline V gene. Trimming removed 10 bases from V and 0 bases from J, with 14 bases in between. The CDR3 runs 14 residues. The CDR3 coding sequence is TGTGCCACGGAGGACACAACTAGCACAGATACGCAGTATTTT. Its translation: CATEDTTSTDTQYF.

J is TRBJ1-2 and V is TRBV30; tentative D call: TRBD1 (6 bases). The germline V gene has CDR1 GTSNPN and CDR2 SVGIG (reference sequence). V gave up 0 bases and J gave up 2 bases, with 25 bases separating them. The CDR3 covers 19 residues. The CDR3, as DNA: TGTGCCTGGAGTGTATCCCGCCGGACAGCACCGGGGACCAACTATGGCTACACCTTC. Protein sequence: CAWSVSRRTAPGTNYGYTF.

V and J are TRBV4-2 and TRBJ1-2; no clear D. This CDR3 region has 14 residues. The V and J ends lost 0 bases and 7 bases respectively, with 12 bases between them. Germline assignment: CDR1 LGHNA and CDR2 YNFKEQ. The CDR3 DNA follows: TGTGCCAGCAGCCAAGAATTCACAGCCTCTGGCTACACCTTC. Translating it yields CASSQEFTASGYTF.

The J gene is TRBJ1-1, the V gene TRBV9; no clear D gene. The germline CDR1 and CDR2 sequences are SGDLS and YYNGEE. V lost 3 bases and J 2 bases, leaving 11 bases between the germline ends. CDR3 length: 14 amino acids. The CDR3, as DNA: TGTGCCAGCAGCGGCGTAGGGAGAAACACTGAAGCTTTCTTT. Translation gives CASSGVGRNTEAFF.

The chain employs TRBV4-2 and TRBJ1-3; a weak D match, TRBD1 (5 bases). Trimming took 0 bases from V and 3 from J, leaving 12 bases between them. CDR1 and CDR2 from the germline V gene are LGHNA and YNFKEQ. The CDR3 spans 16 residues. CDR3 loop: CASSQDRGRYGNTIYF. The CDR3 coding sequence is TGTGCCAGCAGCCAAGATAGGGGCAGGTATGGAAACACCATATATTTT.

This chain links TRBV7-9 with TRBJ2-3; D remains unclear. The V end was cut by 7 bases, the J end by 5 bases, with 7 bases between. In germline, CDR1 is SEHNR, CDR2 FQNEAQ (reference sequence). CDR3 length: 11 amino acids. DNA for the CDR3: TGTGCCAGCACCCATAGAGATACGCAGTATTTT. It is translated as CASTHRDTQYF. The full variable domain, in which reference TRBV7-9 and TRBJ2-3 provide the parts outside the CDR3, is DTGVSQNPRHKITKRGQNVTFRCDPISEHNRLYWYRQTLGQGPEFLTYFQNEAQLEKSRLLSDRFSAERPKGSFSTLEIQRTEQGDSAMYLCASTHRDTQYFGPGTRLTVL.

V usage is TRBV4-3 and J usage is TRBJ1-2; D is undetermined. Germline V CDR1 and CDR2: LGHNA, YSLEER. The CDR3 runs to 17 residues. V was trimmed by 0 bases and J by 4 bases, leaving 18 bases between them. The CDR3 nucleotides are TGCGCCAGCAGCCAAGAGGGGAATAAGGGAGCCGCCTATGGCTACACCTTC. Its protein is CASSQEGNKGAAYGYTF.

The chain is built from TRBV11-2 and TRBJ1-5; unclear D gene. The CDR3 loop spans 15 amino acids. Trimming took off 2 bases at V and 2 bases at J, with 10 bases between the two ends. Germline values: CDR1 SGHAT, CDR2 FQNNGV. CDR3 protein: CASSLTGPRNQPQHF. For the CDR3, the DNA is TGTGCCAGCAGCTTAACCGGCCCACGCAATCAGCCCCAGCATTTT.

V gene TRBV7-9 combines with J gene TRBJ1-6; TRBD1 matches 9 bases. The CDR3 consists of 15 residues. J lost 6 bases, V lost 2 bases, and 2 bases had no gene match. Germline CDR1 SEHNR, CDR2 FQNEAQ (reference sequence). CDR3 sequence (DNA): TGTGCCAGCAGCTTACAGGGACAGGGTAATTCACCCCTCCACTTT. Protein: CASSLQGQGNSPLHF.

The V call is TRBV5-1, the J call TRBJ1-1, with D unclear. Deletions cut 1 base from V and 0 bases from J, with 7 bases between. CDR1 and CDR2 (germline): SGHRS, YFSETQ. The CDR3 extends over 14 amino acids. Here the CDR3 reads CASSLLSLNTEAFF. In DNA, the CDR3 is TGCGCCAGCAGCTTGCTATCATTGAACACTGAAGCTTTCTTT. Full variable domain (missing parts from reference TRBV5-1 and TRBJ1-1): KAGVTQTPRYLIKTRGQQVTLSCSPISGHRSVSWYQQTPGQGLQFLFEYFSETQRNKGNFPGRFSGRQFSNSRSEMNVSTLELGDSALYLCASSLLSLNTEAFFGQGTRLTVV.

This chain uses TRBV5-1 with TRBJ1-1; possibly TRBD1 for D (5 bases). This CDR3 is built from 13 residues. Germline values: CDR1 SGHRS, CDR2 YFSETQ. V was clipped by 2 bases and J by 8 bases, with 13 bases between them. CDR3 region: CASSLSTGPEAFF. CDR3 DNA sequence: TGCGCCAGCAGCTTATCAACGGGACCAGAAGCTTTCTTT. The whole variable domain, filled in from reference TRBV5-1 and TRBJ1-1, reads KAGVTQTPRYLIKTRGQQVTLSCSPISGHRSVSWYQQTPGQGLQFLFEYFSETQRNKGNFPGRFSGRQFSNSRSEMNVSTLELGDSALYLCASSLSTGPEAFFGQGTRLTVV.

The V and J genes are TRBV10-3 and TRBJ1-1; D is possibly TRBD1 (6 bases). The CDR3 consists of 12 residues. From germline, CDR1 is ENHRY and CDR2 SYGVKD. V shed 10 bases and J shed 6 bases, with 15 bases lying between them. This CDR3 reads CATQTGSAEAFF. The CDR3 nucleotides read TGTGCCACCCAGACAGGTTCGGCTGAAGCTTTCTTT.

This chain joins TRBV30 and TRBJ2-3; no firm D call. The CDR3 runs to 12 residues. In germline, CDR1 is GTSNPN, CDR2 SVGIG (reference sequence). Between the trimmed V and J ends, which lost 1 base and 6 bases, there was a span of 8 bases. The CDR3 nucleotides read TGTGCCTGGAGTGATCCGAGCGATACGCAGTATTTT. Encoded protein: CAWSDPSDTQYF. The full variable domain, completed using reference TRBV30 and TRBJ2-3, is SQTIHQWPATLVQPVGSPLSLECTVEGTSNPNLYWYRQAAGRGLQLLFYSVGIGQISSEVPQNLSASRPQDRQFILSSKKLLLSDSGFYLCAWSDPSDTQYFGPGTRLTVL.

The chain uses TRBV29-1 and TRBJ1-3, with D unresolved. CDR1 and CDR2 from the germline V gene are SQVTM and ANQGSEA. The CDR3 has 14 residues. The V end lost 4 bases, the J end lost 0 bases, and 10 bases lay between the germline ends. CDR3 sequence: CSVVGQSSGNTIYF. As DNA, the CDR3 is TGCAGCGTTGTAGGGCAGAGCTCTGGAAACACCATATATTTT.

The chain uses TRBV24-1 and TRBJ1-1; D is perhaps TRBD1 (6 bases). The germline V gene has CDR1 KGHDR and CDR2 SFDVKD. The CDR3 is 12 amino acids. Trimming removed 3 bases at V and 7 bases at J, with 8 bases between. The chain's CDR3 is CATSDLQGEAFF. CDR3 sequence (DNA): TGTGCCACCAGTGATCTACAGGGTGAAGCTTTCTTT.

The chain couples TRBV7-6 to TRBJ1-6; D not resolved. The germline V and J ends were trimmed by 6 bases and 7 bases, with 10 bases remaining between them. Germline lookup yields CDR1 SGHVS and CDR2 FNYEAQ. The CDR3 is 13 amino acids. Here the CDR3 reads CASSQEYNSPLHF. CDR3 DNA: TGTGCCAGCAGTCAGGAGTACAATTCACCCCTCCACTTT.